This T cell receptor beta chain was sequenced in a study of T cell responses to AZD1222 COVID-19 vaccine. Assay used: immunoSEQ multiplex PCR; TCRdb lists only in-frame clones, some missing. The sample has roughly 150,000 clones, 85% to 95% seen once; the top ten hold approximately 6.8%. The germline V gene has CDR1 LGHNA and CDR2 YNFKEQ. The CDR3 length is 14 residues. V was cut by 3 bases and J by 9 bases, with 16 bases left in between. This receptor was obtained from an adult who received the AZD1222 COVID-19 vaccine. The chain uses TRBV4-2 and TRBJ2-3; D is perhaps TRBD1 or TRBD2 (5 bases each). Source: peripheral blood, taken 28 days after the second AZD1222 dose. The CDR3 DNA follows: TGTGCCAGCAGCCAGAGTACTGGGGGTGGGACGCAGTATTTT. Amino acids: CASSQSTGGGTQYF.